One sample yielded the 27 T cell receptor beta chains listed below, sequenced in a study of cytomegalovirus exposure and HLA in healthy donors. Assay: immunoSEQ multiplex PCR; the TCRdb copy retains only in-frame clones and omits some. The profile shows approximately 82,000 clones, around 95% of them singletons. Sample: PBMCs. The receptors derive from a woman younger than 30 in good health and CMV-seronegative.

The V gene is TRBV18, the J gene TRBJ2-5, with D tentatively TRBD1 (5 bases). The CDR3 spans 14 residues. Deletions cut 3 bases from V and 4 bases from J, with 12 bases between. The V gene's germline CDR1 is KGHSH and CDR2 LQKENI. CDR3 in amino acids: CASSPSPTGETQYF. Written as DNA, the CDR3 is TGTGCCAGCTCACCTTCCCCCACAGGAGAGACCCAGTACTTC.

The V gene is TRBV2, the J gene TRBJ1-5; D gene ambiguous. CDR3 length equals 17 residues. Germline V gene sequence: CDR1 SNHLY, CDR2 FYNNEI. Deletions cut 4 bases from V and 4 bases from J, with 20 bases between. The CDR3 spells CASSALSGLSLNQPQHF. CDR3 bases: TGTGCCAGCAGTGCCCTAAGTGGACTGTCCCTAAATCAGCCCCAGCATTTT.

The chain joins TRBV6-1 to TRBJ2-7; TRBD1 matches at 10 bases. The CDR3 consists of 15 residues. Unmatched junction bases numbered 7, after V lost 4 bases and J lost 4 bases. Germline V gene sequence: CDR1 MNHNS, CDR2 SASEGT. Here the CDR3 reads CASSADRGLGYEQYF. The CDR3, as DNA: TGTGCCAGCAGTGCGGACAGGGGGTTGGGTTACGAGCAGTACTTC.

The chain is built from TRBV10-1 and TRBJ2-3; D is possibly TRBD2 (6 bases). The CDR3 length is 15 residues. V was clipped by 5 bases and J by 3 bases, with 15 bases between them. Per germline, CDR1 WNHNN and CDR2 SYGVQD (reference sequence). CDR3 sequence: CASSNRDFGTDTQYF. CDR3 sequence (DNA): TGCGCCAGCAGTAACCGGGACTTTGGGACAGATACGCAGTATTTT.

The gene calls are TRBV18 and TRBJ1-5; D is uncertain. V was shortened by 1 base and J by 6 bases, with 10 bases between the two germline ends. Germline assignment: CDR1 KGHSH and CDR2 LQKENI. The CDR3 consists of 14 residues. The CDR3 DNA reads as TGTGCCAGCTCACCACGACCTGAGGCTCAGCCCCAGCATTTT. Protein: CASSPRPEAQPQHF.

This clone was recorded once. This chain uses TRBV11-3 with TRBJ2-3, with D perhaps matching TRBD2 (6 bases). The CDR3 runs 17 residues. Germline CDR1 and CDR2: SGHNT and YENEEA. The V end was cut by 0 bases, the J end by 2 bases, with 15 bases between. CDR3 in DNA: TGTGCCAGCAGCTTAGATGGAGGGGTGGCGCTCACAGATACGCAGTATTTT. Amino acid sequence: CASSLDGGVALTDTQYF. The complete variable domain, with remaining parts taken from reference TRBV11-3 and TRBJ2-3, reads EAGVVQSPRYKIIEKKQPVAFWCNPISGHNTLYWYLQNLGQGPELLIRYENEEAVDDSQLPKDRFSAERLKGVDSTLKIQPAELGDSAVYLCASSLDGGVALTDTQYFGPGTRLTVL.

The gene calls are TRBV9 and TRBJ2-1; no firm D call. Trimming pared 3 bases from V and 0 bases from J, leaving 13 bases between. The germline V gene encodes CDR1 SGDLS and CDR2 YYNGEE. The CDR3 consists of 16 residues. The CDR3 nucleotides read TGTGCCAGCAGCGCTTTTTCTCCCAGCTCCTACAATGAGCAGTTCTTC. Its protein product is CASSAFSPSSYNEQFF.

A few counts support this clone. V usage is TRBV7-7 and J usage is TRBJ2-2; the D gene is possibly TRBD2 (6 bases). This CDR3 spans 15 amino acids. CDR1 is SSHAT and CDR2 is FNYEAQ in the germline V gene (reference sequence). V shed 5 bases and J shed 4 bases, with 14 bases lying between them. DNA of the CDR3: TGTGCCAGCAGCCCCCGGGGGTTCGGCACCGGGGAGCTGTTTTTT. This encodes CASSPRGFGTGELFF.

V and J are TRBV4-3 and TRBJ1-3; D uncertain. This CDR3 has 15 residues. The germline V gene encodes CDR1 LGHNA and CDR2 YSLEER. V was trimmed by 0 bases and J by 1 base, leaving 7 bases between them. CDR3 sequence: CASSQDRQSGNTIYF. CDR3 nucleotides: TGCGCCAGCAGCCAAGATCGTCAGTCTGGAAACACCATATATTTT.

This clone was seen more than once but under ten times. The chain carries TRBV29-1 and TRBJ1-3; 10 positions agree with TRBD1. Germline CDR1 and CDR2: SQVTM and ANQGSEA. V shed 4 bases, J shed 0 bases, and the junction held 0 bases outside the gene matches. The CDR3 is 14 amino acids. For the CDR3, the DNA is TGCAGCGTTGGGACAGGGGGCTCTGGAAACACCATATATTTT. Residues: CSVGTGGSGNTIYF.

The V and J genes are TRBV4-1 and TRBJ2-3; D is uncertain. The V gene lost 3 bases and the J gene lost 6 bases, with 7 bases spanning the gap. The CDR3 runs 12 residues. Germline V gives CDR1 MGHRA, CDR2 YSYEKL. CDR3 in amino acids: CASSQRLDTQYF. DNA for the CDR3: TGCGCCAGCAGCCAGAGGTTGGATACGCAGTATTTT.

This clone was recorded once. V gene TRBV6-6 combines with J gene TRBJ2-1; 12 bases map to TRBD2. J gave up 7 bases and V 2 bases, and 6 bases lay outside the gene matches. CDR1 and CDR2 from the germline V gene are MNHNY and SVGAGI (reference sequence). This CDR3 comprises 16 residues. The CDR3 DNA reads TGTGCCAGCAGTTACCTGACTAGCGGGGGCATAAATGAGCAGTTCTTC. It specifies CASSYLTSGGINEQFF.

The chain carries TRBV5-5 and TRBJ1-3; no clear D. This CDR3 spans 15 amino acids. V lost 4 bases and J lost 4, with 15 bases in between. Germline CDR1 and CDR2: SGHKS and YYEKEE (reference sequence). The CDR3 spells CASSLEGSGGNTIYF. The CDR3 DNA sequence: TGTGCCAGCAGCCTGGAAGGTAGCGGAGGAAACACCATATATTTT.

The chain couples TRBV6-6 to TRBJ2-1, with TRBD1 identical over 9 bases. CDR1 MNHNY and CDR2 SVGAGI come from the germline V gene (reference sequence). V lost 5 bases to trimming and J lost 10 bases; unmatched junction nucleotides: 9. This CDR3 is built from 14 residues. CDR3 in DNA: TGTGCCAGCAGTAAACCGGGACAGGGCCCCGAGCAGTTCTTC. Amino acids: CASSKPGQGPEQFF.

The chain carries TRBV7-6 and TRBJ2-3, with 8 bases aligning to TRBD2. From germline, CDR1 is SGHVS and CDR2 FNYEAQ. The CDR3 is 15 residues long. V dropped 6 bases and J dropped 4; count of bases not matched to a gene: 9. The CDR3 region is CASSRRAGVSDTQYF. CDR3 in DNA: TGTGCCAGCAGTCGAAGAGCGGGAGTCTCAGATACGCAGTATTTT.

The J gene is TRBJ2-1, the V gene TRBV9; 10 positions match TRBD2. V trimming: 0 bases; J trimming: 6 bases; junction bases outside the gene matches: 3. Germline CDR1 reads SGDLS; CDR2 reads YYNGEE. The CDR3 runs 15 residues. For the CDR3, the DNA is TGTGCCAGCAGCGTAGTCAGCGGGAGGGCCAATGAGCAGTTCTTC. As protein: CASSVVSGRANEQFF.

V gene TRBV7-2 combines with J gene TRBJ1-1; no clear D. This CDR3 is built from 14 residues. The germline V and J ends were trimmed by 3 bases and 8 bases, with 16 bases remaining between them. Germline CDR1 reads SGHTA; CDR2 reads FQGNSA. CDR3 sequence (DNA): TGTGCCAGCAGCTTTAGGCCGGGAGTGATAGAAGCTTTCTTT. This encodes CASSFRPGVIEAFF.

Only one count was recorded for this clone. The CDR3: CASSPLRTSGLYEQYF. CDR3 in DNA: TGTGCCAGCAGTCCCCTAAGGACTAGCGGTCTCTACGAGCAGTACTTC. The chain is built from TRBV27 and TRBJ2-7; 10 bases match TRBD2. Germline lookup yields CDR1 MNHEY and CDR2 SMNVEV (reference sequence). V lost 5 bases and J lost 3; bases outside the gene matches: 10. The CDR3 contains 16 residues.

This chain joins TRBV4-3 and TRBJ1-2; TRBD1 matches at 7 bases. V shed 0 bases, J shed 13 bases, and the junction held 17 bases outside the gene matches. This CDR3 has 16 residues. The germline CDR1 and CDR2 sequences are LGHNA and YSLEER. The CDR3 is CASSQDRRGRGPHITF. The CDR3 DNA reads TGCGCCAGCAGCCAAGATCGCAGGGGGAGAGGACCCCACATCACCTTC.

In the case of this clone: The same CDR3 arises from other DNA sequences in this sample as well. The rearrangement links TRBV5-1 to TRBJ2-7; D is ambiguous. There are 12 residues in the CDR3. The V gene lost 4 bases and the J gene lost 0 bases, with 5 bases spanning the gap. Germline CDR1 reads SGHRS; CDR2 reads YFSETQ. CDR3 amino acids: CASSTGSYEQYF. In DNA form, the CDR3 reads TGCGCCAGCAGCACGGGCTCCTACGAGCAGTACTTC.

V usage is TRBV10-1 and J usage is TRBJ1-2, with D possibly matching TRBD1 (5 bases). CDR3 length equals 14 residues. Per the germline V gene, CDR1 is WNHNN and CDR2 is SYGVQD (reference sequence). V shed 3 bases and J shed 2 bases, with 10 bases lying between them. CDR3 DNA: TGCGCCAGCAGTGATTCCAGGGTCAACTATGGCTACACCTTC. It codes for CASSDSRVNYGYTF.

The V gene is TRBV30, the J gene TRBJ2-1; 9 bases line up with TRBD2. V was clipped by 3 bases and J by 4 bases; unmatched bases: 7. From germline, CDR1 is GTSNPN and CDR2 SVGIG (reference sequence). This CDR3 spans 15 amino acids. The CDR3 loop is CAWSHETSGYNEQFF. CDR3 nucleotides: TGTGCCTGGAGCCATGAGACTAGCGGATACAATGAGCAGTTCTTC.

The chain carries TRBV11-2 and TRBJ2-7; 11 nucleotides line up with TRBD1. With V trimmed by 4 bases and J by 3 bases, 11 bases remained unmatched. From germline, CDR1 is SGHAT and CDR2 FQNNGV. This CDR3 spans 17 amino acids. CDR3 coding DNA: TGTGCCAGCAGCTCGGACAGGGGGCCCAGACCCAACTACGAGCAGTACTTC. Residues: CASSSDRGPRPNYEQYF.

The rearrangement uses TRBV5-1 and TRBJ2-3, with TRBD2 matching over 11 bases. Looked up from germline, CDR1 is SGHRS and CDR2 is YFSETQ. This CDR3 is built from 18 residues. The ends lost 7 bases at V and 0 bases at J; junction bases unmatched: 13. The CDR3 bases are TGCGCCAGCCGTATTACTAGCGGGGGAATCTCTAGCACAGATACGCAGTATTTT. It translates to CASRITSGGISSTDTQYF.

The J gene is TRBJ1-5, the V gene TRBV27; the D gene is possibly TRBD1 (6 bases). This CDR3 is 15 amino acids long. The ends were cut back, 8 bases at V and 5 bases at J, with 19 bases in the middle. CDR1 and CDR2 (germline): MNHEY, SMNVEV (reference sequence). Here the CDR3 DNA reads TGTGCCAGCCGCGCCCGGGGGGCTACAGATCAGCCCCAGCATTTT. This codes for CASRARGATDQPQHF.

In DNA form, the CDR3 reads TGTGCCAGCAGCTTACCCTGGGCGCACTCCTACGAGCAGTACTTC. It codes for CASSLPWAHSYEQYF. The chain links TRBV7-2 to TRBJ2-7, with D uncertain. V was trimmed by 2 bases and J by 0 bases, leaving 11 bases between them. The CDR3 length is 15 residues. Germline V gene sequence: CDR1 SGHTA, CDR2 FQGNSA.

This clone appeared a single time. The chain employs TRBV7-9 and TRBJ1-2, with D possibly TRBD1 on 5 matching bases. The CDR3 is 14 residues long. CDR1 is SEHNR, CDR2 FQNEAQ, per germline (reference sequence). The V end was cut by 2 bases, the J end by 8 bases, with 15 bases between. The CDR3 region has the DNA TGTGCCAGCAGCTTACCAGGGCCCCTTAGGGGCTACACCTTC. Encoded protein: CASSLPGPLRGYTF.